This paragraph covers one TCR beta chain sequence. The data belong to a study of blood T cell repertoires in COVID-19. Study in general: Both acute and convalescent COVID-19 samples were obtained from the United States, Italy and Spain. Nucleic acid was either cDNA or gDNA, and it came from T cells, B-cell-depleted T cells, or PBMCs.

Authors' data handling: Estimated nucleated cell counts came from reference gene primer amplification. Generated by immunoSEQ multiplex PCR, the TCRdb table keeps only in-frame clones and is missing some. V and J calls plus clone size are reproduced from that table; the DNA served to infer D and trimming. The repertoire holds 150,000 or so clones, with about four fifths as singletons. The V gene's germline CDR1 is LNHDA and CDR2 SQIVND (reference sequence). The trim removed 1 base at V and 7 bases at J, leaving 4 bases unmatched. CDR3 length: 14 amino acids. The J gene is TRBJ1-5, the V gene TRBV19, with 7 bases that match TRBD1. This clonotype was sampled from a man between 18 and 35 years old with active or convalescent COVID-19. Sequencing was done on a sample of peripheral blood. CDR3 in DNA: TGTGCCAGTAGTATAGTTACAGGGGAACAGCCCCAGCATTTT. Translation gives CASSIVTGEQPQHF. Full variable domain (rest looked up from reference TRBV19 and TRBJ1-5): DGGITQSPKYLFRKEGQNVTLSCEQNLNHDAMYWYRQDPGQGLRLIYYSQIVNDFQKGDIAEGYSVSREKKESFPLTVTSAQKNPTAFYLCASSIVTGEQPQHFGDGTRLSIL.